The 7 T cell receptor beta chains in this list originate from one sample, sequenced in a study of blood T cell repertoires in COVID-19. Here immunoSEQ multiplex PCR was the method, and the copy in TCRdb shows in-frame clones only, minus some. The table lists about 110,000 clones, about three quarters of them singletons, with approximately 5.9% in the top ten. The specimen was peripheral blood. These receptors were collected from a man older than 75 with acute or convalescent COVID-19.

This clone was detected only once. V and J are TRBV21-1 and TRBJ2-7; no DNA check was done on the table's D call, TRBD1. TRBV21-1 is tagged as a pseudogene. The CDR3 contains 17 residues. The CDR3 nucleotides are TGTGCCAGCAAGAGGGAGCCTGACAGGGGCTTCTTTTACGAGCAGTACTTC. It yields the protein CASKREPDRGFFYEQYF.

This sequence joins TRBV2 and TRBJ1-5; unclear D gene. The germline V gene encodes CDR1 SNHLY and CDR2 FYNNEI. This CDR3 has 15 residues. The V end lost 3 bases, the J end lost 7 bases, and 16 bases lay between the germline ends. The DNA of the CDR3 is TGTGCCAGCAGTGAGGGAGGGTTCGCGGGACAGCCCCAGCATTTT. It translates to CASSEGGFAGQPQHF. Combining the CDR3 with reference TRBV2 and TRBJ1-5 gives the whole variable domain EPEVTQTPSHQVTQMGQEVILRCVPISNHLYFYWYRQILGQKVEFLVSFYNNEISEKSEIFDDQFSVERPDGSNFTLKIRSTKLEDSAMYFCASSEGGFAGQPQHFGDGTRLSIL.

CDR3 DNA: TGTGCCAGCAGTCTAGGGCCCGCGGGGACTGAAGCTTTCTTT. It specifies CASSLGPAGTEAFF. This chain uses TRBV6-2 or TRBV6-3 with TRBJ1-1; D remains ambiguous. Germline-derived CDR1 and CDR2 are MNHEY and SVGEGT. V was clipped by 5 bases and J by 5 bases, with 15 bases between them. This CDR3 region has 14 residues.

The chain recombines TRBV28 with TRBJ1-5, with D possibly being TRBD1 (6 bases). The ends were cut back, 6 bases at V and 5 bases at J, with 14 bases in the middle. From germline, CDR1 is MDHEN and CDR2 SYDVKM. The CDR3 totals 14 residues. DNA for the CDR3: TGTGCCAGCAGCATCAGGGGTTTCGATCAGCCCCAGCATTTT. Its protein product is CASSIRGFDQPQHF.

Only a few counts were recorded for this clone. This CDR3 is CASSSLDRGPQPQHF. The CDR3 coding sequence is TGTGCCAGCAGCTCCCTCGACAGGGGGCCTCAGCCCCAGCATTTT. The chain joins TRBV4-2 to TRBJ1-5; TRBD1 matches 10 bases. This CDR3 contains 15 residues. Germline V gene data show CDR1 as LGHNA and CDR2 as YNFKEQ. The V segment lost 5 bases and the J segment 6 bases; nucleotides outside the gene matches: 7.

The chain carries TRBV4-3 and TRBJ2-5, with a possible D match to TRBD1 (6 bases). Germline V lookup: CDR1 LGHNA, CDR2 YSLEER. This CDR3 comprises 16 residues. Trimming removed 0 bases from V and 5 bases from J, with 16 bases in between. CDR3 in DNA: TGCGCCAGCAGCCAAGATCAACAGGGCCCTAGGGAGACCCAGTACTTC. It is translated as CASSQDQQGPRETQYF.

The J gene is TRBJ1-3, the V gene TRBV6-2 or TRBV6-3; D is unclear. Trimming removed 7 bases from V and 0 bases from J, with 7 bases in between. CDR1 and CDR2 from the germline V gene are MNHEY and SVGEGT. This CDR3 is built from 13 residues. This CDR3 is CASTPGSGNTIYF. DNA for the CDR3: TGTGCCAGCACCCCCGGCTCTGGAAACACCATATATTTT.